These 17 T cell receptor beta chains were sequenced from one sample in a study of long-term antiretroviral therapy in people with HIV. Researchers report immunoSEQ v3.0 was run at survey level. TCRdb's table, derived via immunoSEQ multiplex PCR, lists solely in-frame clones and lacks some. The sample carries tens of thousands of clones, roughly four fifths recorded once. The source was unsorted PBMCs, collected 0.2 years after starting antiretroviral therapy. These TCRs come from a woman aged 25 to 45 with HIV.

The chain has TRBV4-1 and TRBJ2-2; D may be TRBD1 (5 bases). Germline values: CDR1 MGHRA, CDR2 YSYEKL. The CDR3 is 17 amino acids. V lost 0 bases and J lost 7, with 18 bases in between. CDR3 residues: CASSQDKVWGQGGELFF. The CDR3 bases are TGCGCCAGCAGCCAAGATAAGGTTTGGGGCCAAGGCGGGGAGCTGTTTTTT.

J is TRBJ2-7 and V is TRBV18; D is possibly TRBD1 (7 bases). Germline assignment: CDR1 KGHSH and CDR2 LQKENI. The CDR3 runs 14 residues. Trimming took off 4 bases at V and 2 bases at J, with 12 bases between the two ends. The CDR3 loop reads CASSHGGGTYEQYF. In nucleotides, the CDR3 is TGTGCCAGCTCACATGGAGGGGGCACCTACGAGCAGTACTTC.

The rearrangement joins TRBV30 to TRBJ2-7, with TRBD2 as a possible D gene (6 bases). Germline CDR1 and CDR2: GTSNPN and SVGIG (reference sequence). The CDR3 is 9 amino acids. This CDR3 is CAWSSWRDV. Here the CDR3 DNA reads TGTGCCTGGAGTAGTTGGAGGGACGTC.

This clone has just a few counts. The chain employs TRBV5-1 and TRBJ1-6; D uncertain. V lost 0 bases to trimming and J lost 10 bases, with 14 bases between them. CDR1 and CDR2 from the germline V gene are SGHRS and YFSETQ. CDR3 size: 15 residues. The DNA for the CDR3 is TGCGCCAGCAGCTTGGCCGGGGAATCGAGGTCACCCCTCCACTTT. This sequence encodes CASSLAGESRSPLHF.

A single count supports this clone. The genes are TRBV5-8 and TRBJ1-3; D unresolved. This CDR3 is 14 amino acids long. Per germline, CDR1 SGHTS and CDR2 YDEGEE. Deletions cut 4 bases from V and 7 bases from J, with 15 bases between. The CDR3 DNA reads TGTGCCAGCAGCGCACGACGTGTGGGGAACACCATATATTTT. Amino acid sequence: CASSARRVGNTIYF. The full variable domain, rest sourced from reference TRBV5-8 and TRBJ1-3, is EAGVTQSPTHLIKTRGQQATLRCSPISGHTSVYWYQQALGLGLQFLLWYDEGEERNRGNFPPRFSGRQFPNYSSELNVNALELEDSALYLCASSARRVGNTIYFGEGSWLTVV.

This clone was observed once. The V call is TRBV6-5, the J call TRBJ1-3; no definite D call. Germline V gives CDR1 MNHEY, CDR2 SVGAGI. The CDR3 is 15 amino acids. V shed 2 bases and J shed 3 bases, with 11 bases lying between them. The CDR3 DNA follows: TGTGCCAGCAGTTACAATTCGCAAGGTGGAAACACCATATATTTT. Protein product: CASSYNSQGGNTIYF.

As regards this clone: In the same sample, other DNA sequences code for this CDR3. This chain connects TRBV6-1 to TRBJ1-2; 9 bases map to TRBD1. The CDR3 extends over 15 amino acids. The V segment lost 3 bases and the J segment 2 bases; nucleotides outside the gene matches: 4. Germline CDR1 MNHNS, CDR2 SASEGT. The chain's CDR3 is CASSEGTGPNYGYTF. The CDR3 nucleotides read TGTGCCAGCAGTGAGGGGACAGGGCCAAACTATGGCTACACCTTC.

This chain uses TRBV7-9 with TRBJ2-6; D remains unclear. Deletions cut 10 bases from V and 0 bases from J, with 13 bases between. This CDR3 is built from 15 residues. Germline V gives CDR1 SEHNR, CDR2 FQNEAQ (reference sequence). The CDR3 nucleotides read TGTGCCATCCGTCCCAGGATCTCTGGGGCCAACGTCCTGACTTTC. Its translation is CAIRPRISGANVLTF. The full variable domain, rest sourced from reference TRBV7-9 and TRBJ2-6, is DTGVSQNPRHKITKRGQNVTFRCDPISEHNRLYWYRQTLGQGPEFLTYFQNEAQLEKSRLLSDRFSAERPKGSFSTLEIQRTEQGDSAMYLCAIRPRISGANVLTFGAGSRLTVL.

The rearrangement uses TRBV12-5 and TRBJ2-5; no firm D call. V lost 9 bases to trimming and J lost 1 base, with 9 bases between them. CDR3 length: 12 residues. CDR1 is LGHNT, CDR2 FRNRAP, per germline. CDR3 in amino acids: CASTWGQETQYF. CDR3 nucleotides: TGTGCTAGCACCTGGGGCCAAGAGACCCAGTACTTC. The variable domain in full, with the rest retrieved from reference TRBV12-5 and TRBJ2-5, is DARVTQTPRHKVTEMGQEVTMRCQPILGHNTVFWYRQTMMQGLELLAYFRNRAPLDDSGMPKDRFSAEMPDATLATLKIQPSEPRDSAVYFCASTWGQETQYFGPGTRLLVL.

This CDR3 reads CASGDPPTNVLTF. The CDR3 bases are TGTGCCAGCGGGGACCCACCTACCAACGTCCTGACTTTC. The genes are TRBV27 and TRBJ2-6; perhaps D is TRBD1 or TRBD2 (5 bases each). The CDR3 runs to 13 residues. Germline V gene lookup returns CDR1 MNHEY and CDR2 SMNVEV (reference sequence). Trimming left V 8 bases short and J 8 bases short, with 13 bases between. The variable domain in full, completed from reference TRBV27 and TRBJ2-6, reads EAQVTQNPRYLITVTGKKLTVTCSQNMNHEYMSWYRQDPGLGLRQIYYSMNVEVTDKGDVPEGYKVSRKEKRNFPLILESPSPNQTSLYFCASGDPPTNVLTFGAGSRLTVL.

V is TRBV15 and J is TRBJ2-3; the D is unclear. Trimming pared 3 bases from V and 1 base from J, leaving 5 bases between. CDR1 and CDR2 from the germline V gene are LNHNV and YYDKDF (reference sequence). The CDR3 runs 13 residues. The CDR3 spells CATSSWGTDTQYF. For the CDR3, the DNA is TGTGCCACCAGCAGCTGGGGCACAGATACGCAGTATTTT.

This chain uses TRBV9 with TRBJ1-2; no firm D call. There are 12 residues in the CDR3. Germline CDR1 SGDLS, CDR2 YYNGEE. Trimming took off 6 bases at V and 5 bases at J, with 11 bases between the two ends. This CDR3 is CASNSAAYGYTF. DNA for the CDR3: TGTGCCAGCAATTCGGCGGCGTATGGCTACACCTTC.

The V call is TRBV29-1, the J call TRBJ1-2; 11 bases map to TRBD1. Looked up from germline, CDR1 is SQVTM and CDR2 is ANQGSEA. The CDR3 has 15 residues. J was trimmed by 0 bases and V by 6 bases; bases with no gene match: 6. CDR3 sequence: CSVDRGLPANYGYTF. The CDR3 coding sequence is TGCAGCGTGGACAGGGGGCTACCAGCTAACTATGGCTACACCTTC.

V is TRBV19 and J is TRBJ2-2, with TRBD2 as a possible D gene (5 bases). Germline CDR1 reads LNHDA; CDR2 reads SQIVND (reference sequence). V was cut by 0 bases and J by 6 bases, with 11 bases left in between. CDR3 length: 15 amino acids. CDR3 in DNA: TGTGCCAGTAGTATAGAGCGGGTGAGAGCCGGGGAGCTGTTTTTT. This codes for CASSIERVRAGELFF. Full variable domain (remainder filled in from reference TRBV19 and TRBJ2-2): DGGITQSPKYLFRKEGQNVTLSCEQNLNHDAMYWYRQDPGQGLRLIYYSQIVNDFQKGDIAEGYSVSREKKESFPLTVTSAQKNPTAFYLCASSIERVRAGELFFGEGSRLTVL.

The rearrangement joins TRBV2 to TRBJ1-2, with unresolved D. V was shortened by 3 bases and J by 2 bases, with 10 bases between the two germline ends. Germline lookup yields CDR1 SNHLY and CDR2 FYNNEI. CDR3 length: 14 amino acids. The CDR3 loop reads CASSERGPNYGYTF. Here the CDR3 DNA reads TGTGCCAGCAGTGAGCGAGGGCCCAACTATGGCTACACCTTC.

This clone came up a few times. V is TRBV9 and J is TRBJ1-2, with a weak D call TRBD1 (5 bases). The V gene lost 3 bases and the J gene lost 3 bases, with 6 bases spanning the gap. Looked up from germline, CDR1 is SGDLS and CDR2 is YYNGEE. The CDR3 has 12 residues. CDR3 sequence (DNA): TGTGCCAGCAGCGCAGGGTACTATGGCTACACCTTC. Amino acids: CASSAGYYGYTF.

The chain uses TRBV2 and TRBJ1-1, with 11 nucleotides matching TRBD1. J gave up 6 bases and V 1 base, and 7 bases lay outside the gene matches. Per the germline V gene, CDR1 is SNHLY and CDR2 is FYNNEI. The CDR3 consists of 16 residues. CDR3 amino acids: CASSEDHGTGGPEAFF. As DNA, the CDR3 is TGTGCCAGCAGTGAAGATCACGGGACAGGGGGTCCTGAAGCTTTCTTT.